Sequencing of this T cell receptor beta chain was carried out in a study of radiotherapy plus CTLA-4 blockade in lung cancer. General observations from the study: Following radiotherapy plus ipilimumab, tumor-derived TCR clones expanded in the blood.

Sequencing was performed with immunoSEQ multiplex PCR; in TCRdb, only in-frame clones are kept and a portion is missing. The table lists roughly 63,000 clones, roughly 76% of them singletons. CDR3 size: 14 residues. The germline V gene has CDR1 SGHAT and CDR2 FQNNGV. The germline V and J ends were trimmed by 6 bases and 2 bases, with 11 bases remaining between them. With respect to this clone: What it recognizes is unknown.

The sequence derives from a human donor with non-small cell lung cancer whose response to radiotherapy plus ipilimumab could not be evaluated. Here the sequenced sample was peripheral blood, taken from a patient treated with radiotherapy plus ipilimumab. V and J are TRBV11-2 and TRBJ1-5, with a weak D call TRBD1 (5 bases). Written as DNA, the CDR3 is TGTGCCAGCAGTTTGGCGGGGGGCAATCAGCCCCAGCATTTT. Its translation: CASSLAGGNQPQHF.